A selection of T cell receptor beta chains follows, all from one sample in a study of T-cell reconstitution after alpha-beta-depleted transplantation in children. TCRdb re-derived calls from the PCR reads in MiXCR, one entry per CDR3 protein. The sample records approximately 170,000 distinct CDR3 sequences, 11% being singletons. The sequencing used PBMCs, collected before TCRalphabeta/CD19-depleted stem cell transplant. The source of these receptors is a boy aged 2-15 years with acute myeloid leukemia, due to receive a stem cell transplant. Each CDR3 is given with its conserved first and last residue. Each record gives: V gene, J gene, D gene, clone size, CDR3 protein, CDR3 DNA. The D gene is left open where the match is weak. Size values are once, few and many counts, or a class for expanded clones, and some rows have none.

TRBV7-8	TRBJ2-5	TRBD2	NA	CASRGTSGSLETQYF	TGTGCCAGCAGGGGGACTAGCGGGAGCCTAGAGACCCAGTACTTC
TRBV29-1	TRBJ2-7	NA	many	CSVATGTAYEQYF	TGCAGCGTTGCAACTGGGACCGCCTACGAGCAGTACTTC
TRBV7-9	TRBJ1-1	NA	many	CASTGGTTAEAFF	TGTGCCAGCACTGGGGGAACTACGGCTGAAGCTTTCTTT
TRBV5-1	TRBJ1-1	TRBD1	many	CASRQGATQNTEAFF	TGCGCCAGCAGACAGGGGGCGACCCAGAACACTGAAGCTTTCTTT
TRBV28	TRBJ1-1	NA	NA	CASSFGTRPEAFF	TGTGCCAGCAGTTTCGGGACGAGGCCTGAAGCTTTCTTT
TRBV25-1	TRBJ1-2	TRBD1	many	CASSETGNYGYTF	TGTGCCAGCAGTGAGACAGGGAACTATGGCTACACCTTC
TRBV5-1	TRBJ2-5	TRBD1	many	CASSQTGGAKTQYF	TGCGCCAGCAGCCAGACAGGGGGCGCGAAGACCCAGTACTTC
TRBV7-2	TRBJ2-7	TRBD2	many	CASKRLAGFHEQYF	TGTGCCAGCAAGAGACTAGCGGGATTCCACGAGCAGTACTTC
TRBV7-2	TRBJ2-1	TRBD2	many	CASSRTSGGARYNEQFF	TGTGCCAGCAGCCGGACTAGCGGGGGGGCTCGGTACAATGAGCAGTTCTTC
TRBV20-1	TRBJ2-1	NA	many	CSARGPYNEQFF	TGCAGTGCTAGAGGCCCCTACAATGAGCAGTTCTTC